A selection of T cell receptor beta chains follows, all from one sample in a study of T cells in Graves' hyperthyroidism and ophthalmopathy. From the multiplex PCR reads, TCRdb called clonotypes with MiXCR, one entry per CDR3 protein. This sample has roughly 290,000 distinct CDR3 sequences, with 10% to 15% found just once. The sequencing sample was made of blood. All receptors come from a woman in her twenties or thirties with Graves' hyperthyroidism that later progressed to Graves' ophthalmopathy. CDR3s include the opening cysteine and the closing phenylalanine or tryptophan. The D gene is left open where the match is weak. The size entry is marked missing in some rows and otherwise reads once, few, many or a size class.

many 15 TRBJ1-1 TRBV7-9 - TGTGCCAGCAGCTCGTCGGAGCCCTCTAACACTGAAGCTTTCTTT CASSSSEPSNTEAFF
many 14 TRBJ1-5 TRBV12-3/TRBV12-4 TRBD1 TGTGCCAGCCGGGACAGGGGGAGCAATCAGCCCCAGCATTTT CASRDRGSNQPQHF
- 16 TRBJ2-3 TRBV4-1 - TGCGCCAGCAGCCTAAACCAGGGGAGGGGCACAGATACGCAGTATTTT CASSLNQGRGTDTQYF
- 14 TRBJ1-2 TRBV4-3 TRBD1 TGCGCCAGCAGCCCAAACCGGGACAGCTATGGCTACACCTTC CASSPNRDSYGYTF
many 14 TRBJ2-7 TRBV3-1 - TGTGCCAGCAGCTCCGGGACACGACCCTACGAGCAGTACTTC CASSSGTRPYEQYF
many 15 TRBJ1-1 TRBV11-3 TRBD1 TGTGCCAGCAGTTCCGGACAGGGCTCTTACACTGAAGCTTTCTTT CASSSGQGSYTEAFF
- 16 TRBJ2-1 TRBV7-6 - TGTGCCAGCAGCTTATCTTTCGGGGTTTCCTACAATGAGCAGTTCTTC CASSLSFGVSYNEQFF
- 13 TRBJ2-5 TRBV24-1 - TGTGCCACCAGTGATGTAGGGGGTGAGACCCAGTACTTC CATSDVGGETQYF
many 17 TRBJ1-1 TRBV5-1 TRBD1 TGCGCCAGCAGCTTGGCCGGGGACAGTTTAATGAACACTGAAGCTTTCTTT CASSLAGDSLMNTEAFF
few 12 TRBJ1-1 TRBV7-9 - TGTGCCAGCAGCCAGAACATCCCAGAAGCTTTCTTT CASSQNIPEAFF
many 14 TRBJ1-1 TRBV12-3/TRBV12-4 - TGTGCCAGCAGTTTTCTCCGGCTCGATCCTGAAGCTTTCTTT CASSFLRLDPEAFF
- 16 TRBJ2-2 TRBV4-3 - TGCGCCAGCAGCCAACGAGACACCGATAACACCGGGGAGCTGTTTTTT CASSQRDTDNTGELFF
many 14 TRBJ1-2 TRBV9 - TGTGCCAGCAGCGCGGACTTTGACAACTATGGCTACACCTTC CASSADFDNYGYTF
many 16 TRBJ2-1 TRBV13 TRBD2 TGTGCCAGCAGCGACCGAAGCGGGAGTACAGGCGATGAGCAGTTCTTC CASSDRSGSTGDEQFF
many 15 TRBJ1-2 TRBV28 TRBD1 TGTGCCAGCAGGGTGAGGACAGGTTGGCACGATGGCTACACCTTC CASRVRTGWHDGYTF
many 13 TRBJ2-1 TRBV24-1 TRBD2 TGTGCCACCAGCCTAGCGGGAAACAATGAGCAGTTCTTC CATSLAGNNEQFF
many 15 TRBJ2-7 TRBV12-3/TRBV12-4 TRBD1 TGTGCCAGCAGTCTTGGGACAGGGACCTCCTACGAGCAGTACTTC CASSLGTGTSYEQYF
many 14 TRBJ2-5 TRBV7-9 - TGTGCCAGCAGCTCGGAAGATGTGAGGGAGACCCAGTACTTC CASSSEDVRETQYF
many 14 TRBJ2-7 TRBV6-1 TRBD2 TGTGCCAGCAGAACTAGCGCCAGCTCCTACGAGCAGTACTTC CASRTSASSYEQYF
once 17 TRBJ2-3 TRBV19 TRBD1 TGTGCCGGTAGTCGCAACCAGGGGGCGTTGGGCACAGATACGCAGTATTTT CAGSRNQGALGTDTQYF
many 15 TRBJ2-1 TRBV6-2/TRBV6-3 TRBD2 TGTGCCAGCAGGGGACTAGCGGACCCGGGCGATGAGCAGTTCTTC CASRGLADPGDEQFF
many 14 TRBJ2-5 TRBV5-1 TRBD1 TGCGCCAGCAGCCGGGGACAGGGACAAGAGACCCAGTACTTC CASSRGQGQETQYF
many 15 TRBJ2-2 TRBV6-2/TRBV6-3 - TGTGCCAGCAGTTACGGGCACCAAAACACCGGGGAGCTGTTTTTT CASSYGHQNTGELFF
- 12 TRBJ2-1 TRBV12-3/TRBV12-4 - TGTGCCAGCAGTTTCCGTGTGGGTGAGCAGTTCTTC CASSFRVGEQFF
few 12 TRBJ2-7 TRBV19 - TGTGCCAGTAGTCCTGGCCCTTACGAGCAGTACTTC CASSPGPYEQYF
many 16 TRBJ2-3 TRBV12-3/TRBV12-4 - TGTGCCAGCAGCCCCCGGACCGCAGGAGACACAGATACGCAGTATTTT CASSPRTAGDTDTQYF
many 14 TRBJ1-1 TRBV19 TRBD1 TGTGCCAGTAGTATAACAGGGGTGGGCACTGAAGCTTTCTTT CASSITGVGTEAFF